These 23 T cell receptor beta chains were all obtained from the same sample, sequenced in a study of T cell repertoires and HLA-DP antigens. The table came from immunoSEQ multiplex PCR; TCRdb's copy has only in-frame clones and leaves some out. The sample comprises about 73,000 clones, around 80% of which are singletons, and roughly 1.5% rests with the top ten. No antigen is known for these receptors. The sample taken for sequencing was CD4+ T cells from PBMCs. These TCRs come from a man in his sixties in good health and CMV-seronegative.

The chain recombines TRBV4-1 with TRBJ2-1, with a tentative D call TRBD2 (7 bases). Trimming removed 0 bases from V and 7 bases from J, with 16 bases in between. Per the germline V gene, CDR1 is MGHRA and CDR2 is YSYEKL. The CDR3 loop spans 16 amino acids. This CDR3 reads CASSQDEAGARNEQFF. In nucleotides, the CDR3 is TGCGCCAGCAGCCAAGATGAGGCGGGGGCGAGGAATGAGCAGTTCTTC.

The V and J genes are TRBV13 and TRBJ1-5, with 10 bases fitting TRBD1. The CDR3 covers 17 residues. In germline, CDR1 is PRHDT, CDR2 FYEKMQ (reference sequence). V lost 6 bases, J lost 5 bases, and 13 bases stayed unmatched. The CDR3 DNA sequence: TGTGCCAGCAGTCTCCGGGACGGGGGACAGGGGCATCAGCCCCAGCATTTT. Translated, it gives CASSLRDGGQGHQPQHF.

The V gene is TRBV6-5, the J gene TRBJ2-3; 7 bases line up with TRBD2. The CDR3 totals 15 residues. Trimming took 6 bases from V and 2 from J; bases not matched to a gene: 8. The germline gives CDR1 MNHEY, CDR2 SVGAGI. This CDR3 reads CASRGSGATTDTQYF. Here the CDR3 DNA reads TGTGCCAGCAGGGGGAGCGGGGCAACCACAGATACGCAGTATTTT.

The chain links TRBV6-1 to TRBJ1-1, with D tentatively TRBD1 (5 bases). The CDR3 consists of 15 residues. The germline CDR1 and CDR2 sequences are MNHNS and SASEGT. V was shortened by 10 bases and J by 5 bases, with 23 bases between the two germline ends. The CDR3 DNA follows: TGTGCCATCTTGAGGATCCGGGGGAAGAGGACTGAAGCTTTCTTT. Amino acid sequence: CAILRIRGKRTEAFF.

The chain has TRBV29-1 and TRBJ1-1; 7 bases agree with TRBD1. Germline V gives CDR1 SQVTM, CDR2 ANQGSEA. This CDR3 spans 15 amino acids. Trimming took 5 bases from V and 1 from J; bases not matched to a gene: 10. This CDR3 reads CSVTPSGGGNTEAFF. As DNA, the CDR3 is TGCAGCGTTACACCCTCAGGGGGGGGGAACACTGAAGCTTTCTTT. Complete variable domain (other parts from reference TRBV29-1 and TRBJ1-1): SAVISQKPSRDICQRGTSLTIQCQVDSQVTMMFWYRQQPGQSLTLIATANQGSEATYESGFVIDKFPISRPNLTFSTLTVSNMSPEDSSIYLCSVTPSGGGNTEAFFGQGTRLTVV.

The chain joins TRBV5-1 to TRBJ2-5, with D perhaps given as TRBD1 or TRBD2 (5 bases each). This CDR3 has 14 residues. CDR1 SGHRS and CDR2 YFSETQ come from the germline V gene. V lost 1 base, J lost 5 bases, and 12 bases lay in between. The chain's CDR3 is CASSLNAGTETQYF. DNA for the CDR3: TGCGCCAGCAGCTTGAATGCAGGGACGGAGACCCAGTACTTC.

The V call is TRBV21-1, the J call TRBJ2-4. TRBV21-1 counts as a pseudogene. CDR3 size: 16 residues. The CDR3 DNA follows: TGTGCCAGCAGCAAAGGGTGGGGGGCACCCAAAAACATTCAGTACTTC. The encoded protein is CASSKGWGAPKNIQYF.

The rearrangement uses TRBV29-1 and TRBJ2-3; D possibly uses TRBD1 or TRBD2 (5 bases each). Germline assignment: CDR1 SQVTM and CDR2 ANQGSEA. The CDR3 is made up of 12 amino acids. Trimming removed 6 bases at V and 5 bases at J, with 12 bases between. The CDR3 loop reads CSVVTEGDTQYF. The CDR3 DNA reads TGCAGCGTGGTGACAGAGGGAGATACGCAGTATTTT.

The chain combines TRBV2 with TRBJ2-2; D perhaps matches TRBD1 (6 bases). Trimming cost V 7 bases and J 1 base, with 10 bases left between them. The CDR3 spans 14 residues. Per the germline V gene, CDR1 is SNHLY and CDR2 is FYNNEI. As DNA, the CDR3 is TGTGCCAGCAAGGGGGTATTGAACACCGGGGAGCTGTTTTTT. This translates into CASKGVLNTGELFF.

The chain recombines TRBV5-1 with TRBJ1-6, with D possibly matching TRBD1 (5 bases). Germline loops: CDR1 SGHRS, CDR2 YFSETQ. Trimming stripped 0 bases from V and 9 bases from J, with 13 bases between. The length of the CDR3 is 15 residues. CDR3 region: CASSLEPGRTSPLHF. The CDR3 coding sequence is TGCGCCAGCAGCTTGGAGCCGGGGCGGACTTCACCCCTCCACTTT.

This chain joins TRBV4-3 and TRBJ2-3, with 8 nucleotides matching TRBD1. The CDR3 sequence is 18 residues long. The germline V gene encodes CDR1 LGHNA and CDR2 YSLEER. V was clipped by 1 base and J by 7 bases; unmatched bases: 16. The CDR3 coding sequence is TGCGCCAGCAGCCAAGCAATGGCAGGACAGGGCCTTGGGAATACGCAGTATTTT. Encoded protein: CASSQAMAGQGLGNTQYF.

The sample holds one count of this clone. The chain uses TRBV6-5 and TRBJ1-1, with D unclear. V was clipped by 2 bases and J by 4 bases, with 11 bases between them. This CDR3 has 14 residues. Germline CDR1 is MNHEY and CDR2 is SVGAGI. The CDR3 DNA sequence: TGTGCCAGCAGTTACGGGAAGAGAGGCACTGAAGCTTTCTTT. As protein: CASSYGKRGTEAFF.

J is TRBJ1-1 and V is TRBV30, with 7 bases that match TRBD1. The germline V gene has CDR1 GTSNPN and CDR2 SVGIG (reference sequence). V shed 5 bases and J 1 base; nucleotides not matched to a gene: 7. The CDR3 is 14 residues long. CDR3 coding DNA: TGTGCCTGGGACCACGGGACAGCGAACACTGAAGCTTTCTTT. It yields the protein CAWDHGTANTEAFF.

The rearrangement links TRBV11-3 to TRBJ2-7, with D unclear. Trimming cost V 5 bases and J 0 bases, with 5 bases left between them. CDR1 and CDR2 from the germline V gene are SGHNT and YENEEA. This CDR3 spans 12 amino acids. CDR3 DNA: TGTGCCAGCAGCCCTAACTCCTACGAGCAGTACTTC. Translation: CASSPNSYEQYF.

The chain employs TRBV25-1 and TRBJ2-3; D is uncertain. V lost 5 bases and J lost 1, with 16 bases in between. This CDR3 is 16 amino acids long. Germline V gene lookup returns CDR1 MGHDK and CDR2 SYGVNS. CDR3 protein: CASSSGSTSGTDTQYF. DNA for the CDR3: TGTGCCAGCAGTTCCGGCTCGACCTCTGGCACAGATACGCAGTATTTT.

This clone was counted between two and nine times. V gene TRBV29-1 combines with J gene TRBJ1-1; possible D gene TRBD1, 6 bases. The V gene lost 6 bases and the J gene lost 0 bases, with 11 bases spanning the gap. Germline CDR1 SQVTM, CDR2 ANQGSEA. The CDR3 runs to 13 residues. This chain's CDR3 is CSVVGQMNTEAFF. As DNA, the CDR3 is TGCAGCGTCGTAGGACAGATGAACACTGAAGCTTTCTTT.

The J gene is TRBJ2-1, the V gene TRBV5-6, with D perhaps matching TRBD2 (7 bases). The CDR3 runs to 15 residues. Germline lookup yields CDR1 SGHDT and CDR2 YYEEEE. V lost 2 bases and J lost 9, with 18 bases in between. CDR3 amino acids: CASSFWGGGLGEQFF. CDR3 in DNA: TGTGCCAGCAGCTTCTGGGGGGGCGGATTAGGTGAGCAGTTCTTC. The complete variable domain, with remaining parts taken from reference TRBV5-6 and TRBJ2-1, reads DAGVTQSPTHLIKTRGQQVTLRCSPKSGHDTVSWYQQALGQGPQFIFQYYEEEERQRGNFPDRFSGHQFPNYSSELNVNALLLGDSALYLCASSFWGGGLGEQFFGPGTRLTVL.

This chain links TRBV15 with TRBJ2-1; the match to TRBD2 covers 9 bases. Germline loops: CDR1 LNHNV, CDR2 YYDKDF (reference sequence). Trimming removed 0 bases from V and 8 bases from J; junction bases left unmatched: 5. This CDR3 contains 15 residues. CDR3 coding DNA: TGTGCCACCAGCAGAGATATTGGGACTAGCTATGAGCAGTTCTTC. Translating it yields CATSRDIGTSYEQFF. Full variable domain (remainder filled in from reference TRBV15 and TRBJ2-1): DAMVIQNPRYQVTQFGKPVTLSCSQTLNHNVMYWYQQKSSQAPKLLFHYYDKDFNNEADTPDNFQSRRPNTSFCFLDIRSPGLGDTAMYLCATSRDIGTSYEQFFGPGTRLTVL.

V usage is TRBV5-1 and J usage is TRBJ1-2; D is unresolved. The V gene lost 4 bases and the J gene lost 4 bases, with 11 bases spanning the gap. CDR3 length equals 13 residues. Germline CDR1 SGHRS, CDR2 YFSETQ. Here the CDR3 reads CASSLSEAYGYTF. In DNA, the CDR3 is TGCGCCAGCAGCCTGTCTGAGGCCTATGGCTACACCTTC.

This clone was seen once. The chain is built from TRBV11-2 and TRBJ1-5; 10 bases fit TRBD1. J was trimmed by 4 bases and V by 5 bases; bases with no gene match: 8. The V gene's germline CDR1 is SGHAT and CDR2 FQNNGV. This CDR3 is 16 amino acids long. CDR3 loop: CASSPPGGQGNQPQHF. In DNA form, the CDR3 reads TGTGCCAGCAGCCCGCCGGGGGGACAGGGGAATCAGCCCCAGCATTTT.

This clone was seen more than once but under ten times. The chain carries TRBV5-6 and TRBJ2-3, with TRBD2 as a possible D gene (6 bases). The ends were cut back, 4 bases at V and 3 bases at J, with 15 bases in the middle. Germline assignment: CDR1 SGHDT and CDR2 YYEEEE. The CDR3 is 15 residues long. Written as DNA, the CDR3 is TGTGCCAGCAGCGGGGCGGGGATAAGAACAGATACGCAGTATTTT. It specifies CASSGAGIRTDTQYF.

J is TRBJ1-3 and V is TRBV5-1; the match to TRBD1 covers 8 bases. Germline V gene sequence: CDR1 SGHRS, CDR2 YFSETQ. CDR3 length equals 15 residues. The trim removed 3 bases at V and 4 bases at J, leaving 6 bases unmatched. CDR3 coding DNA: TGCGCCAGCAGCTCGCCAGGGGGCTCCGGAAACACCATATATTTT. Encoded protein: CASSSPGGSGNTIYF.

The chain uses TRBV6-5 and TRBJ2-3; D perhaps matches TRBD2 (6 bases). The CDR3 is 16 residues long. Deletions cut 2 bases from V and 1 base from J, with 13 bases between. Per the germline V gene, CDR1 is MNHEY and CDR2 is SVGAGI. This chain's CDR3 is CASSYQPASGTDTQYF. The CDR3 coding sequence is TGTGCCAGCAGTTACCAACCGGCTAGCGGCACAGATACGCAGTATTTT.